Sequencing of this TCR beta chain was carried out in a study of response to subunit inactivated influenza vaccine. Looked up from germline, CDR1 is DFQATT and CDR2 is SNEGSKA (reference sequence). This CDR3 comprises 16 residues. Trimming took 6 bases from V and 5 from J, leaving 24 bases between them. TCRdb called the RT-PCR reads again in MiXCR, with one record for every CDR3 protein. The sample has just under 250,000 distinct CDR3 sequences, more than 10% seen once. A note on this clonotype: As yet, its antigen is unknown.

Study-wide results and limits: Few new T cells, the authors suggested, are recruited by each seasonal influenza vaccination.

This specimen was non-naive T cells sorted from PBMCs, taken roughly 2 weeks before vaccination. The chain employs TRBV20-1 and TRBJ2-3; possible D gene TRBD2, 6 bases. This TCR was sampled from a man aged 50-60 years who received an inactivated influenza vaccine. Here the CDR3 reads CSASASGPPPGDTQYF. The CDR3 nucleotides read TGCAGTGCCAGCGCAAGCGGGCCTCCCCCAGGAGATACGCAGTATTTT.